This is a list of T cell receptor beta chains from one sample in a study of blood T cell repertoires in COVID-19. Data came from immunoSEQ multiplex PCR; TCRdb stores just in-frame clones and leaves some out. The profile shows approximately 280,000 clones, 90% of them singletons. The sample consisted of PBMCs or T cells enriched from blood (not recorded which). These receptor sequences come from a young woman with acute COVID-19. CDR3s include the opening cysteine and the closing phenylalanine or tryptophan. Fields, in order: D gene, clone size, V gene, J gene, CDR3 DNA, CDR3 protein. D genes are given only for firm matches. Size is omitted from some rows. Given values are once, few, many or a class for expanded clones.

D: NA; size: NA; V: TRBV10-3; J: TRBJ2-3; DNA: TGTGCCATCAGTGAGCGTGTCACAGATACGCAGTATTTT; CDR3: CAISERVTDTQYF
D: TRBD2; size: NA; V: TRBV7-2; J: TRBJ2-7; DNA: TGTGCCAGCAGCTTATCGGCTAGCGGGGCCTACGAGCAGTACTTC; CDR3: CASSLSASGAYEQYF
D: NA; size: NA; V: TRBV20-1; J: TRBJ2-4; DNA: TGCAGTGCGGGGGGATACATTCAGTACTTC; CDR3: CSAGGYIQYF
D: TRBD2; size: NA; V: TRBV13; J: TRBJ2-3; DNA: TGTGCCAGCAGCCAACCGATGGGACTAGCGGGAGCGAGTACGCAGTATTTT; CDR3: CASSQPMGLAGASTQYF
D: TRBD2; size: NA; V: TRBV2; J: TRBJ2-3; DNA: TGTGCCAGCAGTCGCCTAGCGGACACAGATACGCAGTATTTT; CDR3: CASSRLADTDTQYF
D: NA; size: once; V: TRBV3-1/TRBV3-2; J: TRBJ1-2; DNA: TGTGCCAGCAGCGCAGGACAGACTAACTATGGCTACACCTTC; CDR3: CASSAGQTNYGYTF
D: NA; size: NA; V: TRBV6-4; J: TRBJ1-1; DNA: TGTGCCAGCAGCTATAACTTGAACACTGAAGCTTTCTTT; CDR3: CASSYNLNTEAFF
D: NA; size: NA; V: TRBV11-2; J: TRBJ2-4; DNA: TGTGCCAGCAGCTTATTTGCAGGGGTCGATTCCAAAAACATTCAGTACTTC; CDR3: CASSLFAGVDSKNIQYF
D: NA; size: NA; V: TRBV5-6; J: TRBJ1-6; DNA: TGTGCCAGCAGCTTGATCGATAATTCACCCCTCCACTTT; CDR3: CASSLIDNSPLHF
D: NA; size: once; V: TRBV6-1; J: TRBJ2-7; DNA: TGTGCCAGCAGAGGACAGACCTACGAGCAGTACTTC; CDR3: CASRGQTYEQYF
D: NA; size: NA; V: TRBV5-6; J: TRBJ1-1; DNA: TGTGCCAGCAGCTTTGAGACAATGAACACTGAAGCTTTCTTT; CDR3: CASSFETMNTEAFF
D: NA; size: NA; V: TRBV15; J: TRBJ1-1; DNA: TGTGCCACCTACAACGGGGGAGATGGGGTGAACACTGAAGCTTTCTTT; CDR3: CATYNGGDGVNTEAFF
D: TRBD1; size: NA; V: TRBV27; J: TRBJ1-2; DNA: TGTGCCAGCAGTTTAAAACAGGGGACAATCTATGGCTACACCTTC; CDR3: CASSLKQGTIYGYTF
D: NA; size: NA; V: TRBV20-1; J: TRBJ1-2; DNA: TGCAGTGCTAGACCAGGGCCCACCTTC; CDR3: CSARPGPTF
D: TRBD1; size: NA; V: TRBV7-9; J: TRBJ1-2; DNA: TGTGCCAGCAGCTTAGCGCGACAGGGGGCGCTGGGCTACACCTTC; CDR3: CASSLARQGALGYTF
D: NA; size: NA; V: TRBV4-1; J: TRBJ2-7; DNA: TGCGCCAGCAGCCAAGATCAGGGTGACTCCTACGAGCAGTACTTC; CDR3: CASSQDQGDSYEQYF
D: NA; size: NA; V: TRBV5-5; J: TRBJ1-5; DNA: TGTGCCAGCAGCCCCGTTTGGGCTTCGAAGAGCAATCAGCCCCAGCATTTT; CDR3: CASSPVWASKSNQPQHF
D: NA; size: NA; V: TRBV7-9; J: TRBJ1-6; DNA: TGTGCCAGCAGCTTCACAGGGCCGGGCGAACCCCTCCACTTT; CDR3: CASSFTGPGEPLHF
D: TRBD2; size: NA; V: TRBV20-1; J: TRBJ2-7; DNA: TGCAGTGCCAGCGGGAACGACGAGCAGTACTTC; CDR3: CSASGNDEQYF
D: NA; size: once; V: TRBV11-2; J: TRBJ2-2; DNA: TGTGCCAGCAGCCAGGTTCGGTTGACCTTGAACACCGGGGAGCTGTTTTTT; CDR3: CASSQVRLTLNTGELFF
D: TRBD1; size: NA; V: TRBV4-3; J: TRBJ1-2; DNA: TGCGCCAGCAGCCACGACAGGGGCCTCAGTGGCTATGGCTACACCTTC; CDR3: CASSHDRGLSGYGYTF
D: NA; size: NA; V: TRBV29-1; J: TRBJ2-4; DNA: TGCAGCGTCGCACACACCGTAGCCAAAAACATTCAGTACTTC; CDR3: CSVAHTVAKNIQYF
D: TRBD1; size: NA; V: TRBV18; J: TRBJ1-1; DNA: TGTGCCAGCTCACGGACAGGGAACACTGAAGCTTTCTTT; CDR3: CASSRTGNTEAFF
D: NA; size: few; V: TRBV6-2/TRBV6-3; J: TRBJ2-7; DNA: TGTGCCAGCAGTCCGCCCGGCGGAACCTACGAGCAGTACTTC; CDR3: CASSPPGGTYEQYF
D: NA; size: NA; V: TRBV5-1; J: TRBJ1-1; DNA: TGCGCCAGCAGGCTTCTCGGCCCTGGGAGCACTGAAGCTTTCTTT; CDR3: CASRLLGPGSTEAFF
D: NA; size: once; V: TRBV4-1; J: TRBJ2-3; DNA: TGCGCCAGCAGCGGGGCAACGGGGGTGGGAGATACGCAGTATTTT; CDR3: CASSGATGVGDTQYF
D: NA; size: NA; V: TRBV4-2; J: TRBJ1-1; DNA: TGTGCCAGCAGCCAAGAGTTGCGGCAGGGCAGCAGGAACACTGAAGCTTTCTTT; CDR3: CASSQELRQGSRNTEAFF
D: TRBD1; size: NA; V: TRBV6-5; J: TRBJ1-2; DNA: TGTGCCACTAAGGGACAGCCTACCTATGGCTACACCTTC; CDR3: CATKGQPTYGYTF
D: TRBD2; size: NA; V: TRBV29-1; J: TRBJ2-3; DNA: TGCAGCGTTCTTCTAGCGGGAGAACCCACAGATACGCAGTATTTT; CDR3: CSVLLAGEPTDTQYF
D: TRBD2; size: few; V: TRBV7-2; J: TRBJ2-7; DNA: TGTGCCAGCAGCCCCGAGGGGAGGGGCCGGGCCTACGAGCAGTACTTC; CDR3: CASSPEGRGRAYEQYF
D: NA; size: few; V: TRBV5-1; J: TRBJ2-2; DNA: TGCGCCAGCAGCTTTAATCCCCAGGGAAACATAGCGAACACCGGGGAGCTGTTTTTT; CDR3: CASSFNPQGNIANTGELFF
D: TRBD1; size: NA; V: TRBV5-4; J: TRBJ1-1; DNA: TGTGCCAGCAGCTTGGGGGACAGGGGAAACTGGAACACTGAAGCTTTCTTT; CDR3: CASSLGDRGNWNTEAFF
D: NA; size: few; V: TRBV20-1; J: TRBJ1-2; DNA: TGCAGTGCTAGTCGTTTGAGGGATCGCGGCTACACCTTC; CDR3: CSASRLRDRGYTF
D: NA; size: NA; V: TRBV12-3/TRBV12-4; J: TRBJ1-2; DNA: TGTGCCAGCAGTCGGACAGAGAGCTATGGCTACACCTTC; CDR3: CASSRTESYGYTF
D: NA; size: NA; V: TRBV9; J: TRBJ2-1; DNA: TGTGCCAGCAGCGTACTTGTAGATTTCTCCTACAATGAGCAGTTCTTC; CDR3: CASSVLVDFSYNEQFF
D: TRBD2; size: NA; V: TRBV10-2; J: TRBJ2-1; DNA: TGCGCCAGCACCGCGACTAGCGGCCTCTACAATGAGCAGTTCTTC; CDR3: CASTATSGLYNEQFF
D: TRBD2; size: few; V: TRBV25-1; J: TRBJ2-7; DNA: TGTGCCAGCAGTGATCTAGCGGGAGTTTACGAGCAGTACTTC; CDR3: CASSDLAGVYEQYF
D: NA; size: NA; V: TRBV18; J: TRBJ2-2; DNA: TGTGCCAGCTCACCACCTAGTCCCGAGAACACCGGGGAGCTGTTTTTT; CDR3: CASSPPSPENTGELFF
D: NA; size: NA; V: TRBV28; J: TRBJ1-5; DNA: TGTGCCAGCAGTTTTACAGGGAAGGGCGGTCAGCCCCAGCATTTT; CDR3: CASSFTGKGGQPQHF
D: TRBD2; size: many; V: TRBV7-2; J: TRBJ2-3; DNA: TGTGCCAGCAGCTTAGAGCGGGGGGGGACTAGCGGACGCACAGATACGCAGTATTTT; CDR3: CASSLERGGTSGRTDTQYF
D: TRBD1; size: NA; V: TRBV6-5; J: TRBJ2-7; DNA: TGTGCCAGCAGCTCTACGACAGGGGGATTAGGGGAGCAGTACTTC; CDR3: CASSSTTGGLGEQYF
D: TRBD1; size: many; V: TRBV5-1; J: TRBJ2-7; DNA: TGCGCCAGCAGCGCGCAACAGGGGGCGCGGGGCGAGCAGTACTTC; CDR3: CASSAQQGARGEQYF
D: TRBD2; size: NA; V: TRBV10-3; J: TRBJ2-1; DNA: TGTGCCATCAGCTCCGGGACTAGCGGCGATTACAATGAGCAGTTCTTC; CDR3: CAISSGTSGDYNEQFF